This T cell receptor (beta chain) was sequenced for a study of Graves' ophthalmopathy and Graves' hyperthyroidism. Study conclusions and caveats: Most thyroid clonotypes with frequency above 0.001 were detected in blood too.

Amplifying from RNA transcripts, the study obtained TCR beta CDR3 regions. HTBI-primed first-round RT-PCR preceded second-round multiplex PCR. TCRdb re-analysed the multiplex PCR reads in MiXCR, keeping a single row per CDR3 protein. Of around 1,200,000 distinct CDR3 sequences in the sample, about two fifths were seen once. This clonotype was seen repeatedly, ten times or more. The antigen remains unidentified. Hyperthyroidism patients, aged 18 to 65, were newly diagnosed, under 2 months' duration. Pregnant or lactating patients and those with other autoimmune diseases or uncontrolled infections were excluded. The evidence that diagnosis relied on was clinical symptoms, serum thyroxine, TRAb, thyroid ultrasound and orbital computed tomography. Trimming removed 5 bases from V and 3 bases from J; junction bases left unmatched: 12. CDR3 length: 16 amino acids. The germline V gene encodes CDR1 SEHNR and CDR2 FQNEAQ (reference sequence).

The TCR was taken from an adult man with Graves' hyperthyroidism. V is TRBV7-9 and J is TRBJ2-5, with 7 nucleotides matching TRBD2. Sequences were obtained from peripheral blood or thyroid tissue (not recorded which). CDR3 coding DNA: TGTGCCAGCAGCCCCCGCGGGACTATGCAAGAAGAGACCCAGTACTTC. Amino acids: CASSPRGTMQEETQYF.